The rows below give T cell receptor beta chains drawn from one sample of a study of CD8+CD57+ T cells in acquired aplastic anemia. TCRdb fed the reads into MiXCR, producing one record per CDR3 protein. This table holds 60,000 or so distinct CDR3 sequences, under 55% found once. Sequencing was done on a sample of sorted CD4+, CD8+, or CD8+CD57+ T cells (not recorded which) from PBMCs. All receptors come from a human donor in good health, serving as a control. CDR3s include the opening cysteine and the closing phenylalanine or tryptophan. D genes are given only for firm matches. Clone size is stated in some rows and not others, as once, few, many or a class when expanded.

j_call | v_call | clone_size | d_call | cdr3_length | cdr3_aa | cdr3_nt
TRBJ1-5 | TRBV19 | NA | NA | 11 | CASSQRRTQHF | TGTGCCAGTAGTCAACGACGGACCCAGCATTTT
TRBJ2-7 | TRBV28 | once | TRBD1 | 18 | CASSSPGTGGALPSEQYF | TGTGCCAGCAGTTCCCCCGGGACAGGGGGCGCGTTGCCCTCCGAGCAGTACTTC
TRBJ2-7 | TRBV19 | NA | TRBD1 | 14 | CASSTGTGGFEQYF | TGTGCCAGTAGTACCGGGACAGGGGGGTTCGAGCAGTACTTC
TRBJ1-1 | TRBV10-3 | NA | TRBD1 | 16 | CAISGTGETLNTEAFF | TGTGCCATCAGTGGGACAGGGGAGACCTTGAACACTGAAGCTTTCTTT
TRBJ2-7 | TRBV2 | NA | TRBD1 | 14 | CASVEGQGGYEQYF | TGTGCCAGCGTGGAGGGACAGGGAGGCTACGAGCAGTACTTC
TRBJ2-5 | TRBV24-1 | few | NA | 13 | CATSGREEETQYF | TGTGCCACCAGTGGGCGTGAGGAAGAGACCCAGTACTTC
TRBJ1-6 | TRBV30 | many | TRBD1 | 16 | CAWSSPTGASSSPLHF | TGTGCCTGGAGTTCCCCCACAGGGGCTTCGAGTTCACCCCTCCACTTT
TRBJ2-3 | TRBV10-3 | NA | TRBD1 | 14 | CAISEGTAMDEQYF | TGTGCCATCAGTGAGGGGACAGCGATGGATGAGCAGTATTTT
TRBJ2-6 | TRBV7-3 | many | NA | 16 | CASSLDAGSGANVLTF | TGTGCCAGCAGCTTAGACGCGGGCTCTGGGGCCAACGTCCTGACTTTC
TRBJ2-7 | TRBV2 | NA | NA | 11 | CASRGHNEQYF | TGTGCCAGCAGGGGGCATAACGAGCAGTACTTC
TRBJ2-7 | TRBV15 | NA | NA | 12 | CATSSGTGELYF | TGTGCCACCAGCAGCGGGACCGGGGAGCTGTACTTC
TRBJ1-5 | TRBV10-1 | NA | TRBD1 | 15 | CASSTGQGSNLPQHF | TGCGCCAGCAGCACCGGACAGGGTAGCAATCTGCCCCAGCATTTT
TRBJ2-7 | TRBV5-1 | NA | NA | 13 | CASSLQSRYEQYF | TGCGCCAGCAGCTTGCAATCGCGCTACGAGCAGTACTTC
TRBJ2-7 | TRBV7-2 | NA | NA | 14 | CASSLAGRGAEQYF | TGTGCCAGCAGCTTAGCGGGCAGGGGAGCGGAGCAGTACTTC
TRBJ2-7 | TRBV20-1 | many | TRBD1 | 14 | CSARAGGAYLAEYF | TGCAGTGCTAGAGCAGGGGGCGCGTATCTCGCGGAGTACTTC
TRBJ2-7 | TRBV15 | NA | NA | 14 | CATSRRLTAGEQYF | TGTGCCACCAGCAGGCGACTGACGGCGGGCGAGCAGTACTTC
TRBJ1-1 | TRBV9 | NA | NA | 14 | CASSGDGGNTEAFF | TGTGCCAGCAGCGGGGACGGCGGTAACACTGAAGCTTTCTTT
TRBJ1-1 | TRBV20-1 | once | NA | 14 | CSARQGHRDTEAFF | TGCAGTGCTAGGCAGGGGCATCGGGACACTGAAGCTTTCTTT
TRBJ1-6 | TRBV6-1 | many | NA | 12 | CASSELGSPLHF | TGTGCCAGCAGTGAATTGGGGTCACCCCTCCACTTT
TRBJ2-1 | TRBV7-8 | NA | NA | 13 | CASSSGVTGGQFF | TGTGCCAGCAGCTCCGGGGTTACGGGTGGACAGTTCTTC
TRBJ2-7 | TRBV10-1 | NA | TRBD2 | 13 | CATSRTSVDEQYF | TGCGCCACATCTCGGACTAGCGTTGACGAGCAGTACTTC
TRBJ2-1 | TRBV11-1 | NA | NA | 16 | CASSPLRDSLYNEQFF | TGTGCCAGCAGTCCCCTCCGGGACTCCTTGTACAATGAGCAGTTCTTC
TRBJ2-1 | TRBV10-3 | NA | NA | 16 | CAISVELPSSYNEQFF | TGTGCCATCAGTGTGGAACTCCCGAGCTCCTACAATGAGCAGTTCTTC
TRBJ1-1 | TRBV19 | NA | NA | 16 | CASRGGGGWLDAEAFF | TGTGCCAGTAGGGGGGGGGGCGGATGGTTAGACGCTGAAGCTTTCTTT
TRBJ1-2 | TRBV12-3/TRBV12-4 | NA | NA | 12 | CASMFDKGGYTF | TGTGCCAGCATGTTTGATAAAGGAGGCTACACCTTC
TRBJ1-6 | TRBV6-1 | few | NA | 14 | CASSQGIFNSPLHF | TGTGCCAGCAGCCAGGGTATTTTTAATTCACCCCTCCACTTT
TRBJ2-7 | TRBV19 | few | TRBD1 | 13 | CASTGTDLGEQYF | TGTGCCAGTACGGGGACAGACCTAGGCGAGCAGTACTTC
TRBJ1-1 | TRBV7-9 | NA | NA | 16 | CASSLAVRGTNTEAFF | TGTGCCAGCAGCTTAGCAGTGCGGGGGACCAACACTGAAGCTTTCTTT
TRBJ1-5 | TRBV19 | few | NA | 15 | CASGIAVYSSQPQHF | TGTGCCAGTGGTATAGCGGTCTATAGCAGTCAGCCCCAGCATTTT
TRBJ2-1 | TRBV6-1 | NA | TRBD1 | 14 | CASGQGSSYNEQFF | TGTGCCAGCGGACAGGGGAGCTCCTACAATGAGCAGTTCTTC
TRBJ2-3 | TRBV24-1 | NA | TRBD2 | 18 | CAPRVRTSGRVRTDTQYF | TGTGCCCCCCGTGTTCGGACTAGCGGGAGGGTACGCACAGATACGCAGTATTTT
TRBJ2-2 | TRBV5-1 | NA | NA | 14 | CASSFPLRTGELFF | TGCGCCAGCAGCTTTCCCCTGCGGACCGGGGAGCTGTTTTTT
TRBJ1-3 | TRBV18 | many | NA | 13 | CASSLDGANTIYF | TGTGCCAGCTCACTAGACGGGGCGAACACCATATATTTT
TRBJ2-5 | TRBV5-1 | many | NA | 14 | CASSLVGIQETQYF | TGCGCCAGCAGCCTGGTGGGGATCCAAGAGACCCAGTACTTC
TRBJ2-5 | TRBV6-5 | many | NA | 14 | CASRQTQGRETQYF | TGTGCCAGCAGACAAACCCAGGGGCGAGAGACCCAGTACTTC
TRBJ1-2 | TRBV10-2 | NA | NA | 12 | CASSLDLKGYTF | TGCGCCAGCAGTCTGGACCTAAAGGGCTACACCTTC
TRBJ1-1 | TRBV18 | NA | NA | 17 | CASSPRLLGALNTEAFF | TGTGCCAGCTCACCTCGTCTACTGGGGGCGTTGAACACTGAAGCTTTCTTT
TRBJ2-3 | TRBV30 | NA | NA | 14 | CAWSQGGGTDTQYF | TGTGCCTGGAGTCAGGGGGGGGGCACAGATACGCAGTATTTT
TRBJ1-2 | TRBV19 | NA | NA | 13 | CATRSSGDYGYTF | TGTGCCACCCGATCATCGGGGGACTATGGCTACACCTTC
TRBJ2-1 | TRBV24-1 | NA | TRBD1 | 15 | CATSESGTGLNEQFF | TGTGCCACCAGTGAATCCGGGACAGGGCTCAATGAGCAGTTCTTC
TRBJ1-2 | TRBV10-3 | NA | NA | 13 | CAINRDTAYGYTF | TGTGCCATCAATCGGGACACAGCCTATGGCTACACCTTC
TRBJ1-2 | TRBV11-2 | NA | NA | 12 | CASSQVGYGYTF | TGTGCCAGTTCCCAGGTGGGCTATGGCTACACCTTC
TRBJ2-7 | TRBV19 | NA | NA | 14 | CASSMGDPFSEQYF | TGTGCCAGTAGTATGGGAGACCCTTTCTCCGAGCAGTACTTC
TRBJ1-3 | TRBV3-1 | few | NA | 17 | CASSQVSRSSSGNTIYF | TGTGCCAGCAGCCAAGTCAGCAGGTCGAGCTCTGGAAACACCATATATTTT
TRBJ2-7 | TRBV11-2 | many | TRBD1 | 14 | CVSTSYGTGGEQYF | TGTGTCAGCACTTCATACGGGACAGGGGGGGAGCAGTACTTC
TRBJ1-2 | TRBV19 | NA | TRBD1 | 15 | CASSLTGNGGYGYTF | TGTGCCAGTAGTTTGACAGGGAATGGCGGCTATGGCTACACCTTC
TRBJ2-3 | TRBV9 | NA | TRBD2 | 17 | CASSEGLAGENTDTQYF | TGTGCCAGCAGCGAGGGACTAGCGGGAGAGAACACAGATACGCAGTATTTT
TRBJ1-3 | TRBV11-3 | many | NA | 14 | CASSLRQAGNTIYF | TGTGCCAGCAGCTTACGACAAGCCGGAAACACCATATATTTT
TRBJ1-2 | TRBV20-1 | NA | NA | 14 | CSARGQGKGYGYTF | TGCAGTGCTAGGGGGCAGGGGAAGGGCTATGGCTACACCTTC
TRBJ1-2 | TRBV7-9 | many | NA | 13 | CASSFTQGLGYTF | TGTGCCAGCAGCTTCACACAGGGTCTCGGCTACACCTTC
TRBJ2-7 | TRBV7-9 | NA | NA | 12 | CASNQGYNEQYF | TGTGCCAGCAACCAAGGGTACAATGAGCAGTACTTC
TRBJ2-1 | TRBV5-2 | NA | NA | 17 | CASNSIQGYSPYNEQFF | TGTGCCAGCAACTCGATTCAGGGTTACAGCCCCTACAATGAGCAGTTCTTC
TRBJ2-7 | TRBV5-5 | many | NA | 13 | CASTSRSNYEQYF | TGTGCCAGCACCAGCCGGTCAAACTACGAGCAGTACTTC
TRBJ1-2 | TRBV15 | NA | NA | 16 | CATSRAFTRNTYGYTF | TGTGCCACCAGCAGAGCATTCACACGGAACACCTATGGCTACACCTTC
TRBJ1-5 | TRBV4-1 | many | TRBD1 | 15 | CASSFTGTGNQPQHF | TGCGCCAGCAGCTTTACCGGGACAGGTAATCAGCCCCAGCATTTT